The clone carrying this T cell receptor beta chain was seen at least ten times. Stable Graves' hyperthyroidism denoted no ophthalmopathy progression over 18 months. There were TCR beta CDR3 regions amplified from RNA transcripts. Carried out on the TCR CDR3, a first-round RT-PCR used the HTBI primer set. TCRdb re-derived calls from the multiplex PCR reads in MiXCR, one entry per CDR3 protein. The sample has 650,000 to 750,000 distinct CDR3 sequences, 11% to 15% seen once. This sample stems from a study of T cells in Graves' hyperthyroidism and ophthalmopathy. Germline V lookup: CDR1 SEHNR, CDR2 FQNEAQ (reference sequence). There are 14 residues in the CDR3. The J segment lost 0 bases and the V segment lost 4 bases, leaving 2 bases of the junction unmatched.

The TCR sequence derives from a woman between 18 and 29 years old with Graves' hyperthyroidism. The sequencing sample was made of blood. The gene calls are TRBV7-9 and TRBJ2-5, with 7 bases matching TRBD1. CDR3 bases: TGTGCCAGCAGCTCCGACAGGGACCAAGAGACCCAGTACTTC. Residues: CASSSDRDQETQYF.